This is a list of T cell receptor beta chains from one sample in a study of CD8 T cells in ankylosing spondylitis. TCRdb re-called the 5' RACE reads with MiXCR, one entry per CDR3 protein. The sample has about 700,000 distinct CDR3 sequences, 15% to 20% seen once. Sequenced sample: blood, either unsorted or a sorted T cell fraction (not recorded which). Source of these receptors: a male donor with ankylosing spondylitis. The CDR3 runs from the conserved cysteine through the conserved F or W. The D gene is left open where the match is weak. The size field is filled for only some rows; it gives once, few, many or a size class.

CDR3 length,J gene,clone size,D gene,V gene,CDR3 protein,CDR3 DNA
14,TRBJ2-3,-,-,TRBV3-1,CASSRSVTEDTQYF,TGTGCCAGCAGCCGATCAGTGACGGAAGATACGCAGTATTTT
16,TRBJ1-2,few,-,TRBV6-2/TRBV6-3,CASRGVRAGANYGYTF,TGTGCCAGCAGAGGTGTTAGGGCAGGGGCTAACTATGGCTACACCTTC
16,TRBJ1-3,many,TRBD1,TRBV7-6,CASSPWTGAAGNTIYF,TGTGCCAGCAGCCCCTGGACAGGGGCGGCTGGAAACACCATATATTTT
13,TRBJ1-5,-,-,TRBV20-1,CSAPPGSNQPQHF,TGCAGTGCCCCACCTGGTAGCAATCAGCCCCAGCATTTT
15,TRBJ1-1,few,-,TRBV9,CASSGAGLSDTEAFF,TGTGCCAGCAGCGGTGCGGGACTTTCGGACACTGAAGCTTTCTTT
13,TRBJ1-4,few,-,TRBV12-3/TRBV12-4,CASSFRYAEKLFF,TGTGCCAGCAGTTTCCGGTATGCAGAAAAACTGTTTTTT
15,TRBJ2-2,few,TRBD2,TRBV2,CASSKGLAGTGELFF,TGTGCCAGCAGTAAGGGACTAGCGGGAACCGGGGAGCTGTTTTTT
14,TRBJ2-7,few,TRBD1,TRBV15,CATSRGQGGYEQYF,TGTGCCACCAGCAGGGGACAGGGGGGATACGAGCAGTACTTC
16,TRBJ1-5,-,-,TRBV2,CASSEQGGMNNQPQHF,TGTGCCAGCAGTGAACAGGGTGGGATGAACAATCAGCCCCAGCATTTT
16,TRBJ1-5,once,-,TRBV7-9,CASSLVSLGGNQPQHF,TGTGCCAGCAGCTTAGTTTCATTGGGGGGCAATCAGCCCCAGCATTTT
18,TRBJ2-1,-,TRBD2,TRBV18,CASSPPLRLAVSYNEQFF,TGTGCCAGCTCACCACCCCTCCGGCTAGCGGTCTCCTACAATGAGCAGTTCTTC
19,TRBJ2-1,-,TRBD2,TRBV24-1,CATSDPGLAGGSSYNEQFF,TGTGCCACCAGTGACCCGGGACTAGCGGGCGGGAGCTCCTACAATGAGCAGTTCTTC
15,TRBJ2-3,-,-,TRBV7-8,CASSLLPAGTDTQYF,TGTGCCAGCAGCTTACTCCCAGCCGGCACAGATACGCAGTATTTT
12,TRBJ1-1,few,-,TRBV18,CASSTTHTEAFF,TGTGCCAGCTCAACCACCCACACTGAAGCTTTCTTT
13,TRBJ1-1,few,TRBD1,TRBV12-3/TRBV12-4,CASLSGGRTEAFF,TGTGCCAGCCTATCAGGGGGCAGAACTGAAGCTTTCTTT
15,TRBJ1-4,-,TRBD1,TRBV28,CASSFGQATNEKLFF,TGTGCCAGCAGTTTTGGACAGGCAACTAATGAAAAACTGTTTTTT
21,TRBJ2-5,few,TRBD2,TRBV10-2,CASSPPVRSGGAYGDQETQYF,TGCGCCAGCAGCCCGCCCGTTCGTAGCGGGGGGGCTTATGGAGATCAAGAGACCCAGTACTTC
15,TRBJ2-7,few,TRBD1,TRBV5-1,CASSDGQGAPREQYF,TGCGCCAGCAGCGATGGACAGGGGGCTCCTCGCGAGCAGTACTTC
15,TRBJ2-7,few,-,TRBV4-1,CASSQESHPGGEQYF,TGCGCCAGCAGCCAAGAGTCGCACCCAGGTGGCGAGCAGTACTTC
15,TRBJ1-1,-,-,TRBV5-1,CASSLAGTGWAEAFF,TGCGCCAGCAGCTTGGCCGGAACAGGGTGGGCTGAAGCTTTCTTT
17,TRBJ2-3,-,TRBD2,TRBV12-3/TRBV12-4,CASSLMTSGRGADTQYF,TGTGCCAGCAGTTTAATGACTAGCGGGAGAGGGGCAGATACGCAGTATTTT
18,TRBJ2-1,few,-,TRBV21-1,CASSKVGDREKRYNEQFF,TGTGCCAGCAGCAAAGTGGGAGACAGGGAAAAGCGGTACAATGAGCAGTTCTTC
15,TRBJ1-3,-,-,TRBV12-3/TRBV12-4,CASSKQFVAGNTIYF,TGTGCCAGCAGTAAACAGTTTGTTGCTGGAAACACCATATATTTT
12,TRBJ1-5,few,-,TRBV7-9,CASSLGGAPQHF,TGTGCCAGCAGCTTGGGGGGAGCGCCCCAGCATTTT
12,TRBJ2-1,few,TRBD2,TRBV12-3/TRBV12-4,CASSQGLVGPFF,TGTGCCAGCAGCCAAGGACTAGTCGGTCCGTTCTTC
15,TRBJ2-1,-,TRBD1,TRBV2,CASSRTGDSYNEQFF,TGTGCCAGCAGTCGGACAGGGGACTCCTACAATGAGCAGTTCTTC
18,TRBJ2-1,-,TRBD2,TRBV27,CASSLTGTSGLSYNEQFF,TGTGCCAGCAGTTTAACCGGGACTAGCGGCCTCTCCTACAATGAGCAGTTCTTC
21,TRBJ2-3,-,TRBD2,TRBV12-3/TRBV12-4,CASSFRLGGGTSGSFSDTQYF,TGTGCCAGCAGTTTCCGCTTGGGGGGGGGTACTAGCGGGAGTTTTTCAGATACGCAGTATTTT
17,TRBJ1-5,many,TRBD1,TRBV27,CASSQLKVTGANQPQHF,TGTGCCAGCAGTCAACTTAAAGTGACAGGGGCCAATCAGCCCCAGCATTTT
15,TRBJ2-2,-,-,TRBV4-2,CASSQVEGDTGELFF,TGTGCCAGCAGCCAAGTGGAAGGGGACACCGGGGAGCTGTTTTTT
17,TRBJ2-3,-,-,TRBV5-6,CASSLGGLPPQKDTQYF,TGTGCCAGCAGCCTGGGGGGCCTCCCCCCTCAGAAAGATACGCAGTATTTT
16,TRBJ2-2,few,-,TRBV27,CASSLGSSGNTGELFF,TGTGCCAGCAGTTTAGGGTCTTCAGGGAACACCGGGGAGCTGTTTTTT
17,TRBJ2-1,-,TRBD2,TRBV11-2,CASSSSQLAGTYNEQFF,TGTGCCAGCAGCTCCTCGCAACTAGCGGGAACCTACAATGAGCAGTTCTTC
15,TRBJ2-7,-,TRBD2,TRBV4-1,CASSSLTSGSYEQYF,TGCGCCAGCAGTTCCCTGACTAGCGGGTCCTACGAGCAGTACTTC